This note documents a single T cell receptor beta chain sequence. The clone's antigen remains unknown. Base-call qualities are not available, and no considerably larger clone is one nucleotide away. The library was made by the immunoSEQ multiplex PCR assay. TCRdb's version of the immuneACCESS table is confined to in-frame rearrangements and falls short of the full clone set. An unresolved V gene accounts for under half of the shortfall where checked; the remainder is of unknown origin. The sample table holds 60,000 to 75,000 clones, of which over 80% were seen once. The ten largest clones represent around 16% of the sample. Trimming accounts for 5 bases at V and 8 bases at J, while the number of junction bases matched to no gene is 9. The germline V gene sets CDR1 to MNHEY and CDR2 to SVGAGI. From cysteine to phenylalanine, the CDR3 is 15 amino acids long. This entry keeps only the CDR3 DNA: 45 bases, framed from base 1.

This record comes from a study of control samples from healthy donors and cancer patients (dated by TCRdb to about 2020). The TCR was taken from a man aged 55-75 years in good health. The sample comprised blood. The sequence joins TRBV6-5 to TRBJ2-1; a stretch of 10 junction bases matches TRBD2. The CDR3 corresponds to CASSPGTSVSHEQFF. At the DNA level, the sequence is TGTGCCAGCAGTCCCGGGACTAGCGTCTCACATGAGCAGTTCTTC.